This record concerns one TCR beta chain sequence. Its antigen is unidentified. Gene labels here are mouse ones. Read coverage stops 1 residue before the CDR3 terminus; the germline J gene supplies the remainder. The repertoire was sequenced with immunoSEQ multiplex PCR; TCRdb's copy has only in-frame clones and lacks some. The sample holds several thousand clones; under 55% are singletons and the top ten take 22%. This sample is drawn from a study of tissue T cells after allogeneic stem cell transplantation. The CDR3 has 14 residues. Per germline, CDR1 FNHDT and CDR2 SITEND (reference sequence). V was shortened by 4 bases and J by 3 bases, with 8 bases between the two germline ends. Time point of the sample: mouse harvest day 14 after allogeneic transplant. Mouse grafts combined 10^7 T-cell-depleted bone marrow cells with 10^6 splenic CD5+ T cells. B6 (H2b) cells into BALB/c (H2d) mice; tissues taken at day 7 or 14.

General study results and limits: Blood and spleen captured only part of the tissue TCR repertoire.

The chain joins TRBV19 to TRBJ1-6, with D maybe TRBD1 (6 bases). TRBJ1-6 has ORF status, its function being uncertain. The receptor was isolated from a female BALB/c mouse given C57BL/6 T cells with graft-versus-host disease after an allogeneic hematopoietic cell transplant. The source material was gut tissue. CDR3 bases read: TGTGCCAGCAGTCCAGGGGACTATAATTCGCCCCTCTAC. Its translation is CASSPGDYNSPLY. The entire CDR3 is CASSPGDYNSPLYF.